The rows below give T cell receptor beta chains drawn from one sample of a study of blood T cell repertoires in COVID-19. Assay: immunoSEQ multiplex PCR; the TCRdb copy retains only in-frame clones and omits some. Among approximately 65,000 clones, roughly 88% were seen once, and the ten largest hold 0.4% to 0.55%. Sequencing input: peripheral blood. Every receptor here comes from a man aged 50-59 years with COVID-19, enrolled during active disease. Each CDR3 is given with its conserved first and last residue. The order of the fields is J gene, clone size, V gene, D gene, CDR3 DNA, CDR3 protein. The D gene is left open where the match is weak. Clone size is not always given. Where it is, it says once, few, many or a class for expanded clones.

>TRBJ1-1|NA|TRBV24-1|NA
TGTGCCACCAGTGATTTCTGGAACACTGAAGCTTTCTTT
CATSDFWNTEAFF
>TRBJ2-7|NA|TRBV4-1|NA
TGCGCCAGCAGCCTTGGGCTCTCCTACGAGCAGTACTTC
CASSLGLSYEQYF
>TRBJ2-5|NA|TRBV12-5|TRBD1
TGTGCTAGTGGTTTGGTTGGGACAGACGATAGAGAGACCCAGTACTTC
CASGLVGTDDRETQYF
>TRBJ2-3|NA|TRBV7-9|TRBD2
TGTGCCAGCAGCTTAGGTAGCGGGAGGGCCGCAGATACGCAGTATTTT
CASSLGSGRAADTQYF
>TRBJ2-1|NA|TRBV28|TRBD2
TGTGCCAGCAGTTCCACCTCCGCCGGGACTAGCGGAAACAATGAGCAGTTCTTC
CASSSTSAGTSGNNEQFF
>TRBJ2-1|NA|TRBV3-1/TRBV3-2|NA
TGTGCCAGCAGCCGGGCGGGACGCTCCTACAATGAGCAGTTCTTC
CASSRAGRSYNEQFF
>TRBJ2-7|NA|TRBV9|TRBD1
TGTGCCAGCAGCGAGGGGGCCACAGGGGGCTCCTACGAGCAGTACTTC
CASSEGATGGSYEQYF
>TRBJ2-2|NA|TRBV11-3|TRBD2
TGTGCCAGCAGCTCAAGCGGGAGTACGGCCGGGGAGCTGTTTTTT
CASSSSGSTAGELFF
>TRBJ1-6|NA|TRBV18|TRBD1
TGTGCCAGCTCACCGAGAACAGGGGTCGATAATTCACCCCTCCACTTT
CASSPRTGVDNSPLHF
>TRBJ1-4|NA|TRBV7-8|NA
TGTGCCAGCAGTACAACAGGGACTAATGAAAAACTGTTTTTT
CASSTTGTNEKLFF
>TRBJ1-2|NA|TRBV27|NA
TGTGCCAGCAGTTTGTTCATACAGGGTTACCCCTATGGCTACACCTTC
CASSLFIQGYPYGYTF
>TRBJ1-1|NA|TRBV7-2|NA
TGTGCCAGCAGCTCTTACAGGGCCGATGAAGCTTTCTTT
CASSSYRADEAFF
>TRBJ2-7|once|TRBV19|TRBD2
TGTGCCAGTAGCGCGGGAGGTTTCTCCTACGAGCAGTACTTC
CASSAGGFSYEQYF
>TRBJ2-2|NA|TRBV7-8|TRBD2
TGTGCCAGCAGCTGGGGCTTAGAGCGGGAGGCCCCCTTGAAGAGGCTGTTTTTT
CASSWGLEREAPLKRLFF
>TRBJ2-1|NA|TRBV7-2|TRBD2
TGTGCCAGCAGCCCCGGGGGGAGTTCCTACAATGAGCAGTTCTTC
CASSPGGSSYNEQFF
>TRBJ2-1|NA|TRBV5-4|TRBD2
TGTGCCAGCAGCCGGACTAGCGGAGACGAATTCTTC
CASSRTSGDEFF
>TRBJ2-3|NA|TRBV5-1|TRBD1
TGCGCCAGCAGCTTACTTGACAGGGGCAGGACAGATACGCAGTATTTT
CASSLLDRGRTDTQYF
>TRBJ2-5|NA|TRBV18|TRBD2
TGTGCCAGCTCACCTACTAGCGGGAGGGCCGGGGAGACCCAGTACTTC
CASSPTSGRAGETQYF
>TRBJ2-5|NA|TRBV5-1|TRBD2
TGCGCCAGCAGCCCCCAGGGGACTAGCGAGGAGACCCAGTACTTC
CASSPQGTSEETQYF
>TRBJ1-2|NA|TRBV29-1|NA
TGCAGCGTTGAGGAGGGAAACTATGGCTACACCTTC
CSVEEGNYGYTF
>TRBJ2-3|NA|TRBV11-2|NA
TGTGCCAGCAGCCCCCCCGGAAGACAAACTAGCACAGATACGCAGTATTTT
CASSPPGRQTSTDTQYF
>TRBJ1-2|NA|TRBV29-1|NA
TGCAGCGTTGCAGTCCCGAACTATGGCTACACCTTC
CSVAVPNYGYTF
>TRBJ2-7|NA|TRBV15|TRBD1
TGTGCCACCAGCACAATCCGGGACAGGGACTACGAGCAGTACTTC
CATSTIRDRDYEQYF
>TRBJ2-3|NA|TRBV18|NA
TGTGCCAGCTCACCTCAAAAAGGACACACAGATACGCAGTATTTT
CASSPQKGHTDTQYF
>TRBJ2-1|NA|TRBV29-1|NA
TGCAGCGTTGAATCTTTCAATGAGCAGTTCTTC
CSVESFNEQFF
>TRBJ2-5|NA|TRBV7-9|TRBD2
TGTGCCAGCAGCTTAGCCCAGGTCCAGGGAGGGGAGACCCAGTACTTC
CASSLAQVQGGETQYF